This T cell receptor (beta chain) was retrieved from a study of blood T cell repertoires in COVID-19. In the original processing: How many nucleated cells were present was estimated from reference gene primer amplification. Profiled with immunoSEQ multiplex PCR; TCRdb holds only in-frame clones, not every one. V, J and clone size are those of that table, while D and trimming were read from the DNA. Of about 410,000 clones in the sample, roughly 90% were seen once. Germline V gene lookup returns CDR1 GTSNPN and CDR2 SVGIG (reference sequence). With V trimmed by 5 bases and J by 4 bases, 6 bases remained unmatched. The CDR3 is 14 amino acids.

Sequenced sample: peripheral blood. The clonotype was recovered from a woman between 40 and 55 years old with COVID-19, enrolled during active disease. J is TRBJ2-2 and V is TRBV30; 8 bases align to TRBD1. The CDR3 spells CAWGSTGGTGELFF. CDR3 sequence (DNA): TGTGCCTGGGGGTCCACAGGGGGCACCGGGGAGCTGTTTTTT.